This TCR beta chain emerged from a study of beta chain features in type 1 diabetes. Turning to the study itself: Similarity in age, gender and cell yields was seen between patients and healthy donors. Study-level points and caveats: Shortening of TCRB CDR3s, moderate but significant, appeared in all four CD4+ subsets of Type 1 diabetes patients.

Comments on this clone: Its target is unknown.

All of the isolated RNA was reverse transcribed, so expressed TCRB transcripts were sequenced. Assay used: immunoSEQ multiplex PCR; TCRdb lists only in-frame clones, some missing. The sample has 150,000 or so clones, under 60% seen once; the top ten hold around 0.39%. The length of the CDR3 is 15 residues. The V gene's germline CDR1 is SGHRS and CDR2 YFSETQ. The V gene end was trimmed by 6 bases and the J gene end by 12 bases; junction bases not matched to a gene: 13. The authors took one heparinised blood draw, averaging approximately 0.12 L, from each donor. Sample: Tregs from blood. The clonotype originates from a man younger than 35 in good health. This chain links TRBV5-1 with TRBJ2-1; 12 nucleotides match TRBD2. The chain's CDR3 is CASTPLLAGGEGQFF. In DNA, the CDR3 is TGCGCCAGCACCCCCCTCCTAGCGGGAGGGGAGGGGCAGTTCTTC.